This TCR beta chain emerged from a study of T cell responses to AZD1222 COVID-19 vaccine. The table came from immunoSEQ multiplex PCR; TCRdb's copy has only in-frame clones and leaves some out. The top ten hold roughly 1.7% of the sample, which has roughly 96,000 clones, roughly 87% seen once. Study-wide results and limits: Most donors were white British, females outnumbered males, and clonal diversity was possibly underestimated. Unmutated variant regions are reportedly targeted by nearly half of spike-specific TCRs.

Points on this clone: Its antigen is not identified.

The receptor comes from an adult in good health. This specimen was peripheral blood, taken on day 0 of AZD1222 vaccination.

In DNA form, the CDR3 reads TGTGCCAGTAGTATAGGTTGGAGTGAAAAACTGTTTTTT. Translated: CASSIGWSEKLFF. This chain connects TRBV19 to TRBJ1-4; D gene ambiguous. The CDR3 has 13 amino acids. Germline CDR1 is LNHDA and CDR2 is SQIVND (reference sequence). Trimming removed 1 base at V and 7 bases at J, with 7 bases between. Combining the CDR3 with reference TRBV19 and TRBJ1-4 gives the whole variable domain DGGITQSPKYLFRKEGQNVTLSCEQNLNHDAMYWYRQDPGQGLRLIYYSQIVNDFQKGDIAEGYSVSREKKESFPLTVTSAQKNPTAFYLCASSIGWSEKLFFGSGTQLSVL.